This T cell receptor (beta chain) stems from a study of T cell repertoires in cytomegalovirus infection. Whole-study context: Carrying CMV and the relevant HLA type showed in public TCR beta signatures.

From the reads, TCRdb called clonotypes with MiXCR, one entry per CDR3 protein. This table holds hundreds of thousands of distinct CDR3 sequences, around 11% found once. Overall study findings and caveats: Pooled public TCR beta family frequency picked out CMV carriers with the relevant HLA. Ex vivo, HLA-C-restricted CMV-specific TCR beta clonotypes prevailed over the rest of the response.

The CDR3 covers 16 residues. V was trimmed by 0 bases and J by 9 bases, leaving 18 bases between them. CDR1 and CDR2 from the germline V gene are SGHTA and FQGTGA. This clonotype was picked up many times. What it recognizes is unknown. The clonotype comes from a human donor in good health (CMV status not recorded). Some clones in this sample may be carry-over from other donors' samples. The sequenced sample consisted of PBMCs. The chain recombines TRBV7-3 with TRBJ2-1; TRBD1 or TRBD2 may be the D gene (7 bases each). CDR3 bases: TGTGCCAGCAGCTTAACAGACAGGGAGGGGAAGGGTGAGCAGTTCTTC. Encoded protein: CASSLTDREGKGEQFF.